Below, 22 T cell receptor beta chains from the same sample are listed, as sequenced in a study of OX40 agonist ivuxolimab in advanced cancers. The repertoire was sequenced with immunoSEQ multiplex PCR; TCRdb's copy has only in-frame clones and lacks some. Among fewer than 40,000 clones listed, around 81% were seen once. The sample here was CD4+ or CD8+ T cells sorted from blood, taken in a trial of the OX40 agonist ivuxolimab. All receptors derive from an adult with an advanced solid tumor such as melanoma, head and neck, liver or kidney cancer.

The chain combines TRBV2 with TRBJ1-6, with D unresolved. Looked up from germline, CDR1 is SNHLY and CDR2 is FYNNEI. CDR3 length equals 13 residues. Trimming cost V 3 bases and J 8 bases, with 8 bases left between them. The CDR3 here is CASSEEVDSPLHF. DNA of the CDR3: TGTGCCAGCAGTGAGGAGGTCGATTCACCCCTCCACTTT.

Here the CDR3 DNA reads TGTGCCAGCAGTGGGACGGGGATCTATAATTCACCCCTCCACTTT. It specifies CASSGTGIYNSPLHF. The chain is built from TRBV2 and TRBJ1-6, with no clear D. This CDR3 has 15 amino acids. With 4 bases removed from V and 3 bases from J, the gap between germline ends came to 10 bases. Germline V gene data show CDR1 as SNHLY and CDR2 as FYNNEI.

The chain is built from TRBV5-1 and TRBJ1-3, with 8 nucleotides matching TRBD1. The CDR3 is 16 amino acids. Unmatched junction bases numbered 8, after V lost 2 bases and J lost 4 bases. Per the germline V gene, CDR1 is SGHRS and CDR2 is YFSETQ. CDR3 sequence: CASSFKGRGQGNTIYF. The CDR3, as DNA: TGCGCCAGCAGCTTTAAAGGCAGGGGGCAAGGAAACACCATATATTTT.

The V and J genes are TRBV5-4 and TRBJ2-1; TRBD1 agrees at 7 bases. This CDR3 has 17 residues. Germline V gene lookup returns CDR1 SGHNT and CDR2 YYREEE (reference sequence). The junction had 14 bases not matched to a gene; V was cut back by 4 bases and J by 4 bases. CDR3 sequence: CASSPDASGQVYNEQFF. The CDR3 coding sequence is TGTGCCAGCAGCCCGGACGCATCCGGACAGGTGTACAATGAGCAGTTCTTC.

The gene calls are TRBV6-6 and TRBJ1-2; D not certain. This CDR3 comprises 13 residues. The V end lost 4 bases, the J end lost 2 bases, and 8 bases lay between the germline ends. Germline CDR1 and CDR2: MNHNY and SVGAGI (reference sequence). The CDR3 sequence is CASSSGGNYGYTF. The CDR3 DNA sequence: TGTGCCAGCAGTTCCGGCGGCAACTATGGCTACACCTTC.

The genes are TRBV29-1 and TRBJ1-4, with D hard to call. CDR3 length equals 13 residues. Trimming removed 4 bases from V and 5 bases from J, with 11 bases in between. Germline assignment: CDR1 SQVTM and CDR2 ANQGSEA. CDR3 nucleotides: TGCAGCGTTGGGAAACGTTTCAATGAAAAACTGTTTTTT. This gives the protein CSVGKRFNEKLFF.

The V and J genes are TRBV28 and TRBJ2-7; unclear D gene. CDR3 length: 13 residues. Germline V gene lookup returns CDR1 MDHEN and CDR2 SYDVKM. Trimming removed 2 bases at V and 8 bases at J, with 13 bases between. Here the CDR3 reads CASSLQLPDKQYF. Written as DNA, the CDR3 is TGTGCCAGCAGTTTACAGCTTCCCGATAAGCAGTACTTC. Using reference TRBV28 and TRBJ2-7 for the parts outside the CDR3, the full variable domain is DVKVTQSSRYLVKRTGEKVFLECVQDMDHENMFWYRQDPGLGLRLIYFSYDVKMKEKGDIPEGYSVSREKKERFSLILESASTNQTSMYLCASSLQLPDKQYFGPGTRLTVT.

The chain's CDR3 is CASSVGQPIYNTLHF. In nucleotides, the CDR3 is TGTGCCAGCTCCGTCGGACAGCCTATTTACAATACCCTGCATTTT. This rearrangement joins TRBV18 to TRBJ1-5; possible D gene TRBD1, 6 bases. The CDR3 runs to 15 residues. Germline V gives CDR1 KGHSH, CDR2 LQKENI. The V end was cut by 6 bases, the J end by 15 bases, with 27 bases between.

The chain has TRBV6-5 and TRBJ2-2; 7 bases are a match to TRBD1. The V segment lost 6 bases and the J segment 4 bases; nucleotides outside the gene matches: 8. Germline CDR1 reads MNHEY; CDR2 reads SVGAGI. The CDR3 has 15 amino acids. CDR3 sequence: CASRPTGVGTGELFF. The DNA of the CDR3 is TGTGCCAGCAGACCTACAGGGGTTGGCACCGGGGAGCTGTTTTTT.

In this sample, this clone turned up a few times. The chain links TRBV29-1 to TRBJ1-1, with D possibly matching TRBD1 (5 bases). This CDR3 comprises 13 residues. CDR1 is SQVTM and CDR2 is ANQGSEA in the germline V gene. Trimming pared 7 bases from V and 1 base from J, leaving 13 bases between. CDR3: CSGSEGTNTEAFF. The CDR3 nucleotides read TGCAGCGGGTCCGAAGGGACGAACACTGAAGCTTTCTTT.

The rearrangement links TRBV28 to TRBJ2-2; possibly TRBD2 for D (6 bases). CDR3 length equals 15 residues. CDR1 and CDR2 from the germline V gene are MDHEN and SYDVKM. Trimming shortened V by 2 bases and J by 4 bases, and 11 bases separated the two germline ends. The CDR3 loop reads CASSLMGGGTGELFF. The CDR3, as DNA: TGTGCCAGCAGTTTAATGGGGGGAGGCACCGGGGAGCTGTTTTTT.

The chain combines TRBV2 with TRBJ2-5; 9 nucleotides line up with TRBD2. With 10 bases clipped from V and 7 bases from J, the junction kept 7 bases outside the gene matches. The CDR3 extends over 12 amino acids. Per germline, CDR1 SNHLY and CDR2 FYNNEI. The CDR3 DNA follows: TGTGCCATTCAGACTAGCGGAGGGACCCAGTACTTC. Amino acids: CAIQTSGGTQYF.

The CDR3: CASSLQSLSYEQYF. The CDR3 bases are TGTGCCAGCAGCTTACAGAGTCTCTCCTACGAGCAGTACTTC. This chain uses TRBV7-8 with TRBJ2-7, with no clear D. Germline V CDR1 and CDR2: SGHVS, FQNEAQ. The CDR3 is 14 residues long. The V gene lost 2 bases and the J gene lost 0 bases, with 8 bases spanning the gap.

The gene calls are TRBV27 and TRBJ2-1; weak D call: TRBD2 (6 bases). Germline CDR1 MNHEY, CDR2 SMNVEV (reference sequence). This CDR3 comprises 15 residues. V lost 8 bases and J lost 4, with 18 bases in between. CDR3 bases: TGTGCCAGCCATTCGGGGGTATCGCGGTACAATGAGCAGTTCTTC. It is translated as CASHSGVSRYNEQFF.

This chain uses TRBV6-1 with TRBJ2-3, with 11 bases lining up with TRBD1. From germline, CDR1 is MNHNS and CDR2 SASEGT. V lost 4 bases, J lost 0 bases, and 9 bases stayed unmatched. CDR3 length: 18 amino acids. The CDR3 spells CASSGRTGGITSTDTQYF. CDR3 coding DNA: TGTGCCAGCAGTGGCCGGACAGGGGGCATCACTAGCACAGATACGCAGTATTTT.

The chain uses TRBV6-6 and TRBJ2-7; 7 positions match TRBD1. The CDR3 extends over 14 amino acids. In germline, CDR1 is MNHNY, CDR2 SVGAGI (reference sequence). Losses at the gene ends were 5 bases for V and 1 base for J; bases not matched to a gene: 5. CDR3 region: CASSGPGQSYEQYF. The CDR3 region has the DNA TGTGCCAGCAGTGGACCGGGACAGTCCTACGAGCAGTACTTC.

The rearrangement joins TRBV4-3 to TRBJ2-7, with a weak D call TRBD1 (5 bases). CDR1 is LGHNA, CDR2 YSLEER, per germline. The V and J ends lost 4 bases and 9 bases respectively, with 22 bases between them. The CDR3 is made up of 15 amino acids. This chain's CDR3 is CASSLDLGAVRGQYF. The CDR3, as DNA: TGCGCCAGCAGCCTTGATTTAGGGGCCGTCAGAGGGCAGTACTTC.

In this sample, this clone turned up a few times. The chain uses TRBV5-1 and TRBJ2-2; D is perhaps TRBD2 (5 bases). Germline CDR1 and CDR2: SGHRS and YFSETQ. CDR3 size: 16 residues. Trimming pared 1 base from V and 0 bases from J, leaving 10 bases between. In DNA, the CDR3 is TGCGCCAGCAGCTTGTACGGGGTCTCGAACACCGGGGAGCTGTTTTTT. Its translation is CASSLYGVSNTGELFF.

To note about this clone: This sample also contains other DNA sequences that code for the same CDR3. The genes are TRBV6-1 and TRBJ2-2; TRBD1 or TRBD2 may be the D gene (5 bases each). CDR3 length equals 14 residues. The V and J ends lost 7 bases and 0 bases respectively, with 9 bases between them. CDR1 and CDR2 from the germline V gene are MNHNS and SASEGT. The CDR3 sequence is CASTGTANTGELFF. CDR3 in DNA: TGTGCCAGCACTGGGACGGCGAACACCGGGGAGCTGTTTTTT.

The chain links TRBV11-2 to TRBJ1-2; no definite D call. CDR3 size: 15 residues. The germline V gene has CDR1 SGHAT and CDR2 FQNNGV. V lost 1 base and J lost 6, with 15 bases in between. CDR3 region: CASSLGPTVVHGYTF. DNA for the CDR3: TGTGCCAGCAGCTTAGGCCCAACAGTAGTCCATGGCTACACCTTC.

Notes on this clone: One end of the junction does not line up with germline, which may come from a read error. The chain combines TRBV7-2 with TRBJ2-3; D is ambiguous. The CDR3 is made up of 13 amino acids. Germline V CDR1 and CDR2: SGHTA, FQGNSA. The CDR3 protein is CASSLYATDSQYF. DNA of the CDR3: TGTGCCAGCAGCTTATACGCCACAGATTCGCAGTATTTT.

The chain is built from TRBV6-5 and TRBJ2-2; D unresolved. This CDR3 comprises 11 residues. From germline, CDR1 is MNHEY and CDR2 SVGAGI. Trimming took 4 bases from V and 6 from J, leaving 3 bases between them. In DNA form, the CDR3 reads TGTGCCAGCAGTTTTCCCGGGGAGCTGTTTTTT. It codes for CASSFPGELFF.